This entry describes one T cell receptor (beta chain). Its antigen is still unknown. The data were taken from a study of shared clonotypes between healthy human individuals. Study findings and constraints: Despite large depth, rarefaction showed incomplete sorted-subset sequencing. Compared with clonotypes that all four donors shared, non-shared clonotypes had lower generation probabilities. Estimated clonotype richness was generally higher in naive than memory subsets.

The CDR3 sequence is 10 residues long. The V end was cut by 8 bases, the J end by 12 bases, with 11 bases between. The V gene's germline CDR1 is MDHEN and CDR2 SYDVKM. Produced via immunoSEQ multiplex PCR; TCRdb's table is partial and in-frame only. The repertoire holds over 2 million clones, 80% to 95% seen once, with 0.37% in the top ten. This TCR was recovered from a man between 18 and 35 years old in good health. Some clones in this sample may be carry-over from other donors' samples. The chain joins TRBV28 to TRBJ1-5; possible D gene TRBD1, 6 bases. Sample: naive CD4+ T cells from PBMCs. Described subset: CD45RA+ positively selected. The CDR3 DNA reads TGTGCCAGCGGGGGGCCGGTCCAGCATTTT. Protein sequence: CASGGPVQHF. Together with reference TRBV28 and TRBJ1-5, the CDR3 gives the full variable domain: DVKVTQSSRYLVKRTGEKVFLECVQDMDHENMFWYRQDPGLGLRLIYFSYDVKMKEKGDIPEGYSVSREKKERFSLILESASTNQTSMYLCASGGPVQHFGDGTRLSIL.